These 25 T cell receptor beta chains were all obtained from the same sample, sequenced in a study of blood T cell repertoires in COVID-19. Data came from immunoSEQ multiplex PCR; TCRdb stores just in-frame clones and leaves some out. The profile shows about 110,000 clones, approximately 88% of them singletons. What was sequenced was peripheral blood. The origin of the receptors is a human donor in a cohort sampled during active COVID-19.

The chain uses TRBV6-2 or TRBV6-3 and TRBJ1-2, with 9 bases that match TRBD1. V trimming: 2 bases; J trimming: 8 bases; junction bases outside the gene matches: 9. The germline V gene encodes CDR1 MNHEY and CDR2 SVGEGT. The CDR3 totals 15 residues. The CDR3 spells CASSYGTGTGSGYTF. Here the CDR3 DNA reads TGTGCCAGCAGTTACGGGACCGGGACAGGGTCCGGCTACACCTTC.

V usage is TRBV11-2 and J usage is TRBJ2-3, with D perhaps matching TRBD1 (6 bases). There are 13 residues in the CDR3. The germline V gene encodes CDR1 SGHAT and CDR2 FQNNGV. The V and J ends lost 0 bases and 7 bases respectively, with 8 bases between them. CDR3 protein: CASSLDQGNTQYF. Written as DNA, the CDR3 is TGTGCCAGCAGCTTAGATCAGGGGAATACGCAGTATTTT.

The chain recombines TRBV2 with TRBJ1-6, with 8 positions matching TRBD1. Germline lookup yields CDR1 SNHLY and CDR2 FYNNEI. CDR3 length: 15 residues. With V trimmed by 1 base and J by 7 bases, 3 bases remained unmatched. The CDR3, as DNA: TGTGCCAGCAGTGAAGTTACAGGGGGAAATTCACCCCTCCACTTT. The encoded protein is CASSEVTGGNSPLHF.

The rearrangement uses TRBV6-5 and TRBJ1-4; D may be TRBD1 (5 bases). Trimming removed 0 bases from V and 2 bases from J, with 7 bases in between. The CDR3 consists of 15 residues. Per germline, CDR1 MNHEY and CDR2 SVGAGI. CDR3 DNA sequence: TGTGCCAGCAGTTACTCAGCAGGGACTAATGAAAAACTGTTTTTT. This codes for CASSYSAGTNEKLFF.

This clone was recorded a few times. This chain uses TRBV5-6 with TRBJ2-7, with 9 bases aligning to TRBD1. CDR3 length: 15 amino acids. The junction had 3 bases not matched to a gene; V was cut back by 0 bases and J by 2 bases. The germline V gene has CDR1 SGHDT and CDR2 YYEEEE. In DNA form, the CDR3 reads TGTGCCAGCAGCTTGGAAGGGACAGGGACCTACGAGCAGTACTTC. Translating gives CASSLEGTGTYEQYF.

The rearrangement uses TRBV25-1 and TRBJ2-1, with TRBD2 matching over 9 bases. This CDR3 is built from 15 residues. Germline trimming cut 4 bases from V and 7 bases from J; bases unmatched to any gene: 8. Germline values: CDR1 MGHDK, CDR2 SYGVNS. The CDR3 spells CASSGGTSPWNEQFF. DNA of the CDR3: TGTGCCAGCAGTGGAGGGACTAGCCCTTGGAATGAGCAGTTCTTC. The variable domain in full, with the rest retrieved from reference TRBV25-1 and TRBJ2-1, is EADIYQTPRYLVIGTGKKITLECSQTMGHDKMYWYQQDPGMELHLIHYSYGVNSTEKGDLSSESTVSRIRTEHFPLTLESARPSHTSQYLCASSGGTSPWNEQFFGPGTRLTVL.

In its sample, this clone was seen a few times. The V gene is TRBV27, the J gene TRBJ2-2; 7 bases are shared with TRBD2. There are 23 residues in the CDR3. V lost 2 bases to trimming and J lost 7 bases; unmatched junction nucleotides: 31. Germline CDR1 MNHEY, CDR2 SMNVEV (reference sequence). CDR3 sequence (DNA): TGTGCCAGCAGTTTACGGGGGGTCGACGCAGGACGAAGGACACTCCCTGAGTTCGGGGAGCTGTTTTTT. The encoded protein is CASSLRGVDAGRRTLPEFGELFF.

The chain links TRBV14 to TRBJ2-4, with 7 bases lining up with TRBD1. Germline-derived CDR1 and CDR2 are SGHDN and FVKESK. CDR3 size: 14 residues. V gave up 3 bases and J gave up 3 bases; unmatched junction bases: 2. The DNA of the CDR3 is TGTGCCAGCAGCCAGGGGACAGTCAAAAACATTCAGTACTTC. Translated: CASSQGTVKNIQYF.

The chain uses TRBV4-1 and TRBJ2-2, with no clear D. CDR3 length equals 14 residues. From germline, CDR1 is MGHRA and CDR2 YSYEKL. V was clipped by 0 bases and J by 4 bases, with 6 bases between them. The chain's CDR3 is CASSQEYTTGELFF. As DNA, the CDR3 is TGCGCCAGCAGCCAAGAATACACCACCGGGGAGCTGTTTTTT.

This clone has just one count. V usage is TRBV9 and J usage is TRBJ2-7, with 8 bases aligning to TRBD1. Germline assignment: CDR1 SGDLS and CDR2 YYNGEE. CDR3 length equals 13 residues. V lost 3 bases and J lost 5; bases outside the gene matches: 4. CDR3 region: CASSGQGYNEQYF. CDR3 coding DNA: TGTGCCAGCAGCGGACAGGGGTATAACGAGCAGTACTTC.

The genes are TRBV24-1 and TRBJ2-5; perhaps TRBD1 as D (5 bases). The germline V gene encodes CDR1 KGHDR and CDR2 SFDVKD. Trimming removed 5 bases from V and 1 base from J, with 10 bases in between. The CDR3 runs to 14 residues. CDR3 region: CATSGWGSQETQYF. The CDR3 DNA is TGTGCCACCAGTGGTTGGGGCAGCCAAGAGACCCAGTACTTC.

The sample holds a few counts of this clone. The J gene is TRBJ1-5, the V gene TRBV7-9; D is uncertain. Germline V CDR1 and CDR2: SEHNR, FQNEAQ (reference sequence). CDR3 length: 14 residues. Trimming shortened V by 4 bases and J by 10 bases, and 17 bases separated the two germline ends. CDR3 residues: CASSSPLPSDPQHF. The CDR3 DNA is TGTGCCAGCAGCTCCCCCCTCCCCTCAGATCCCCAGCATTTT. The full variable domain, in which reference TRBV7-9 and TRBJ1-5 provide the parts outside the CDR3, is DTGVSQNPRHKITKRGQNVTFRCDPISEHNRLYWYRQTLGQGPEFLTYFQNEAQLEKSRLLSDRFSAERPKGSFSTLEIQRTEQGDSAMYLCASSSPLPSDPQHFGDGTRLSIL.

This rearrangement joins TRBV29-1 to TRBJ2-1, with D perhaps TRBD2 (5 bases). The V gene's germline CDR1 is SQVTM and CDR2 ANQGSEA. The CDR3 sequence is 16 residues long. The V end was cut by 3 bases, the J end by 4 bases, with 19 bases between. The CDR3 loop reads CSVESGLALGYNEQFF. As DNA, the CDR3 is TGCAGCGTTGAGAGTGGGCTAGCCCTAGGTTACAATGAGCAGTTCTTC.

The V and J genes are TRBV4-2 and TRBJ1-2; D is undetermined. Looked up from germline, CDR1 is LGHNA and CDR2 is YNFKEQ. Trimming pared 4 bases from V and 4 bases from J, leaving 16 bases between. The CDR3 runs to 15 residues. The CDR3 nucleotides are TGTGCCAGCAGCCCGAAGTCCAGCGTGGTCTATGGCTACACCTTC. It specifies CASSPKSSVVYGYTF.

V usage is TRBV27 and J usage is TRBJ1-1; D ambiguous. V lost 5 bases and J lost 7, with 8 bases in between. Germline V lookup: CDR1 MNHEY, CDR2 SMNVEV (reference sequence). The CDR3 is made up of 11 amino acids. The CDR3 bases are TGTGCCAGCAGTGAGGGTAATGAAGCTTTCTTT. Translated, it gives CASSEGNEAFF.

This clone was observed a single time. This chain uses TRBV2 with TRBJ1-2; D possibly corresponds to TRBD1 (6 bases). From germline, CDR1 is SNHLY and CDR2 FYNNEI. The CDR3 is made up of 16 amino acids. The V end lost 2 bases, the J end lost 2 bases, and 15 bases lay between the germline ends. The DNA for the CDR3 is TGTGCCAGCAGTGAATATCCCGCAGGGGAAAACTATGGCTACACCTTC. Amino acids: CASSEYPAGENYGYTF.

The J gene is TRBJ2-2, the V gene TRBV9; TRBD2 is a possible D gene (6 bases). Trimming shortened V by 4 bases and J by 8 bases, and 15 bases separated the two germline ends. The length of the CDR3 is 14 residues. Germline CDR1 is SGDLS and CDR2 is YYNGEE. The DNA for the CDR3 is TGTGCCAGCAGCCTACGGGACTCCCAAGGGGAGCTGTTTTTT. It yields the protein CASSLRDSQGELFF.

This clone has only a few counts. CDR3 residues: CASSPVVQGWNTEAFF. Written as DNA, the CDR3 is TGTGCCAGCAGCCCAGTCGTCCAGGGCTGGAACACTGAAGCTTTCTTT. V and J are TRBV7-9 and TRBJ1-1, with a weak D call TRBD1 (5 bases). The germline V and J ends were trimmed by 5 bases and 1 base, with 17 bases remaining between them. The length of the CDR3 is 16 residues. CDR1 SEHNR and CDR2 FQNEAQ come from the germline V gene (reference sequence).

This clone was counted only a few times. This chain connects TRBV27 to TRBJ2-2, with TRBD2 identical over 8 bases. After removal of 3 bases from V and 8 bases from J, the junction contained 2 bases not matched to a gene. Per germline, CDR1 MNHEY and CDR2 SMNVEV (reference sequence). This CDR3 is 13 amino acids long. The CDR3 protein is CASSFGGGGELFF. The CDR3 region has the DNA TGTGCCAGCAGTTTCGGGGGGGGTGGGGAGCTGTTTTTT.

The chain carries TRBV10-3 and TRBJ2-2; 13 bases align to TRBD2. Germline V gives CDR1 ENHRY, CDR2 SYGVKD. The CDR3 is made up of 19 amino acids. The V and J ends lost 7 bases and 1 base, in that order; junction bases with no gene match: 12. DNA of the CDR3: TGTGCCATCAACGAGCCCCTTACTAGCGGGGGGGAGAACACCGGGGAGCTGTTTTTT. As protein: CAINEPLTSGGENTGELFF.

The rearrangement links TRBV10-3 to TRBJ1-2; possible D gene TRBD1, 5 bases. The CDR3 extends over 12 amino acids. Germline values: CDR1 ENHRY, CDR2 SYGVKD. Trimming pared 5 bases from V and 2 bases from J, leaving 6 bases between. The CDR3 reads CAISTGNYGYTF. The CDR3 nucleotides read TGTGCCATCAGTACAGGAAACTATGGCTACACCTTC.

This sequence joins TRBV27 and TRBJ1-4, with D hard to call. The V end lost 3 bases, the J end lost 9 bases, and 14 bases lay between the germline ends. The CDR3 is 14 amino acids. Germline loops: CDR1 MNHEY, CDR2 SMNVEV (reference sequence). CDR3 residues: CASSLEAGRKKLFF. CDR3 DNA: TGTGCCAGCAGTTTGGAGGCAGGCCGGAAAAAACTGTTTTTT. The full variable domain, with the rest looked up from reference TRBV27 and TRBJ1-4, is EAQVTQNPRYLITVTGKKLTVTCSQNMNHEYMSWYRQDPGLGLRQIYYSMNVEVTDKGDVPEGYKVSRKEKRNFPLILESPSPNQTSLYFCASSLEAGRKKLFFGSGTQLSVL.

This sequence joins TRBV9 and TRBJ2-2, with 9 bases that match TRBD2. The CDR3 is 14 residues long. The V and J ends lost 0 bases and 7 bases, in that order; junction bases with no gene match: 1. Germline CDR1 is SGDLS and CDR2 is YYNGEE. DNA of the CDR3: TGTGCCAGCAGCGTAGCGACTAGCGGCGGGGAGCTGTTTTTT. This translates into CASSVATSGGELFF.

The genes are TRBV18 and TRBJ2-5, with D maybe TRBD2 (6 bases). This CDR3 comprises 20 residues. Deletions cut 3 bases from V and 1 base from J, with 27 bases between. Germline V gene sequence: CDR1 KGHSH, CDR2 LQKENI. The CDR3 is CASSPHEIRTLARIQETQYF. In nucleotides, the CDR3 is TGTGCCAGCTCACCCCATGAAATAAGAACGCTAGCGAGAATCCAAGAGACCCAGTACTTC.

The chain combines TRBV19 with TRBJ1-5; D gene ambiguous. The germline CDR1 and CDR2 sequences are LNHDA and SQIVND (reference sequence). V was pared by 5 bases and J by 4 bases, with 12 bases between. This CDR3 comprises 14 residues. In DNA form, the CDR3 reads TGTGCCAGTAGTTTCCCCAACTTAAATCAGCCCCAGCATTTT. Amino acids: CASSFPNLNQPQHF.